The following is a T cell receptor (beta chain) sequence with its context. Its target antigen remains unknown. Base qualities are missing; no much larger clone stands one base away. This record belongs to a study of T cells after yellow fever vaccination (dated by TCRdb to the late 2010s). Regarding the research as a whole: The SMART-Seq v4 Ultra Low Input RNA kit was used to prepare libraries from fractions with low cell numbers. To track T-cell clones before and after primary and booster YFV17D yellow fever vaccination, bulk TCR alpha and beta repertoires were sequenced longitudinally. The cohort comprised two healthy male donors, one aged 18 to 29 and one aged 30 to 40 years. Bulk PBMC replicates and cell subsets were isolated from blood drawn at multiple timepoints before and after both primary and secondary immunization.

On the study overall, not on this receptor specifically: After the booster, most clones that had expanded after primary vaccination were detected again (about 95% of CD4 and more than 85% of CD8), suggesting broad maintenance of memory. Only a couple of donors were included in the study, so the extent to which the findings can be generalized is limited. A small share of clonotypes was detected in both CD4 and CD8 compartments, with the overlap likely arising from convergent recombination. Compared with the primary T-cell response, the secondary T-cell response was weaker but faster, peaking on day 5 rather than day 15. Computational filtering was required because FACS-sorted repertoires could contain abundant contaminating clonotypes from the bulk population.

The run used an Illumina NovaSeq 6000. Synthesis of TCR cDNA relied on 5'RACE template switching, a step that introduced a universal primer site along with unique molecular identifiers. Priming for cDNA synthesis came from both the TCR alpha and TCR beta constant segments. Library amplification involved two PCR steps, and the second step added sample barcodes and sequencing adapters. Sequencing of the libraries was done on either Illumina HiSeq 2500 (2x100 bp) or NovaSeq (2x150 bp). The source study handled its data this way. MIGEC handled demultiplexing of reads and collapsing into UMI consensus sequences, while MiXCR performed V(D)J alignment. Vaccine-responding clonotypes were defined with edgeR using replicate PBMC samples, requiring FDR below 0.01 and a log2 fold change above 5 up to day 15. CD4 or CD8 identity was assigned to each bulk clonotype according to whether the clonotype was present at higher abundance in the sequenced CD4 repertoire or the sequenced CD8 repertoire. Through fastp at Q25 and MiXCR, TCRdb rebuilt clones from the public reads, retaining in-frame beta chains. Entries that share a CDR3 protein sequence are merged under the most common genes and DNA. TCRdb's processing, not the authors' own work, is the source of the V and J calls. For this sample the table gives around 310,000 distinct CDR3 sequences, of which about 4% were detected only once. Jointly, the top ten make up more than 20% of the sample.

V lost 2 bases and J lost 1 base; the stretch between them is 10 bases long. The germline V gene (reference sequence) specifies MNHNY as CDR1 and SVGAGI as CDR2. Its CDR3 holds 15 amino acids, cysteine through phenylalanine. The read is trimmed to its CDR3 DNA, 45 bases read in frame from base 1. This sample's treatment or condition label indicates: live attenuated yellow fever vaccine strain. At every blood-draw timepoint, two biological replicates of bulk PBMCs were collected. A standard Ficoll-Paque protocol was used to isolate PBMCs from peripheral blood. TriZol was used to extract RNA from bulk PBMCs, CD4 and CD8 fractions, and dextramer-positive and dextramer-negative fractions.

The clonotype comes from a man aged 18 to 30 who received the YFV17D yellow fever vaccine. The V and J segments used are TRBV6-6 and TRBJ2-3; perhaps TRBD2 is the D gene, with 5 bases matching. This sample comprised PBMCs, obtained 5 days after the yellow fever booster vaccination. The CDR3: CASSYGNGGTDTQYF. The DNA sequence is given as TGTGCCAGCAGTTACGGGAACGGGGGCACAGATACGCAGTATTTT.